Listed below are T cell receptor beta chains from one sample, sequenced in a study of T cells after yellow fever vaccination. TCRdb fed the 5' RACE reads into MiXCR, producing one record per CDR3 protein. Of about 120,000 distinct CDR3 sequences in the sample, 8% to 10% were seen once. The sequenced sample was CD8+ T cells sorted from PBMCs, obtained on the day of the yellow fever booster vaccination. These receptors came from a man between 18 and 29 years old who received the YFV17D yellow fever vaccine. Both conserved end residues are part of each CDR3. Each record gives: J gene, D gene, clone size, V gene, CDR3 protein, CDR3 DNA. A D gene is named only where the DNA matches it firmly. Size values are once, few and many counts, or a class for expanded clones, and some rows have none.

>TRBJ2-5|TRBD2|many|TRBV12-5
CASGLSILAGGTQETQYF
TGTGCTAGTGGTTTGTCGATTCTGGCGGGGGGAACTCAAGAGACCCAGTACTTC
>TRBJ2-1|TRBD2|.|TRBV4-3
CASSGAGAWEDEQFF
TGCGCCAGCAGCGGAGCGGGGGCGTGGGAGGATGAGCAGTTCTTC
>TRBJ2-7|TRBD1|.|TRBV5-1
CASSPKVGDRAYEQYF
TGCGCCAGCAGCCCAAAAGTCGGGGACAGGGCCTACGAGCAGTACTTC
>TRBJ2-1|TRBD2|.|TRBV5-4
CASSGGTSGGPGNNEQFF
TGTGCCAGCAGCGGCGGGACTAGCGGGGGTCCCGGAAACAATGAGCAGTTCTTC
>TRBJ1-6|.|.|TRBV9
CASSVGSAPLHF
TGTGCCAGCAGCGTCGGGTCTGCACCCCTCCACTTT
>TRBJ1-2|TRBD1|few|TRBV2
CASRTGGRDGYTF
TGTGCCAGCAGGACAGGGGGTCGAGATGGCTACACCTTC
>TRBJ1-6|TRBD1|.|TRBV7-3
CASSYRDRRNSPLHF
TGTGCCAGCAGCTACCGGGACAGACGAAATTCACCCCTCCACTTT
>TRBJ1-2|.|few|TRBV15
CATGGALGGYTF
TGTGCCACCGGGGGAGCCTTGGGTGGCTACACCTTC
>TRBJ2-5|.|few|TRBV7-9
CASSLASFQETQYF
TGTGCCAGCAGCTTAGCTTCATTCCAAGAGACCCAGTACTTC
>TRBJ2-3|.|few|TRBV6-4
CASSGVQNPDTQYF
TGTGCCAGCAGCGGGGTCCAAAACCCCGATACGCAGTATTTT
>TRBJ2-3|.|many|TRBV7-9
CASIHREVEDTQYF
TGTGCCAGCATACACCGGGAAGTAGAAGATACGCAGTATTTT
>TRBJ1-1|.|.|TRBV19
CASREGYRHTQNTEAFF
TGTGCCAGTAGGGAGGGGTACAGGCATACTCAGAACACTGAAGCTTTCTTT
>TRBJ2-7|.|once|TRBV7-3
CASSFGSPGEQYF
TGTGCCAGCAGCTTTGGTTCACCCGGCGAGCAGTACTTC
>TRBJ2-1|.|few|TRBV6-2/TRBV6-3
CASSPHPGHTSYNEQFF
TGTGCCAGCAGTCCTCATCCTGGACACACCTCCTACAATGAGCAGTTCTTC
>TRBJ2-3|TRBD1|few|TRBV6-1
CASYRQGSTDTQYF
TGTGCCAGCTACCGACAGGGGAGCACAGATACGCAGTATTTT
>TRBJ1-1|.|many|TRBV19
CASSNGNTEAFF
TGTGCCAGTAGTAACGGGAACACTGAAGCTTTCTTT
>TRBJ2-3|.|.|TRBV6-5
CASSRLDGYTDTQYF
TGTGCCAGCAGCCGACTAGACGGGTACACAGATACGCAGTATTTT
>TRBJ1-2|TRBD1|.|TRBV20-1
CSARDRVGYTF
TGCAGTGCCCGGGACAGGGTTGGCTACACCTTC
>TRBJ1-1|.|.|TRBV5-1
CASSLKGRGNTEAFF
TGCGCCAGCAGCTTGAAGGGTCGGGGCAACACTGAAGCTTTCTTT
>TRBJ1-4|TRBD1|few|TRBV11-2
CASSQTGGNEKLFF
TGTGCCAGCAGCCAGACAGGGGGTAATGAAAAACTGTTTTTT
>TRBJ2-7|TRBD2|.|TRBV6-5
CASSYSGVEQYF
TGTGCCAGCAGTTATAGCGGGGTCGAGCAGTACTTC
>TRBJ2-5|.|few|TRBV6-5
CASRSRTFYQETQYF
TGTGCCAGCAGAAGCAGGACTTTTTACCAAGAGACCCAGTACTTC
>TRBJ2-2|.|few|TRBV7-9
CASSSWDPGGTGELFF
TGTGCCAGCAGCTCCTGGGACCCCGGAGGCACCGGGGAGCTGTTTTTT
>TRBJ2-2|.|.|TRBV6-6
CATLTDSRTGELFF
TGTGCCACTTTAACGGACAGCCGAACCGGGGAGCTGTTTTTT
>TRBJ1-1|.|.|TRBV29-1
CSVYPETDLNTEAFF
TGCAGCGTTTACCCCGAGACAGACCTTAACACTGAAGCTTTCTTT
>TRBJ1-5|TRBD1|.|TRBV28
CASSFQGAQPQHF
TGTGCCAGCAGTTTCCAGGGGGCCCAGCCCCAGCATTTT
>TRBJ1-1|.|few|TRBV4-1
CASSQGDTVGTEAFF
TGCGCCAGCAGCCAAGGAGACACCGTGGGCACTGAAGCTTTCTTT
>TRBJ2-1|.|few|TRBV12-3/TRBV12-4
CASSSGTAGIEQFF
TGTGCCAGCAGCTCCGGGACAGCGGGAATTGAGCAGTTCTTC
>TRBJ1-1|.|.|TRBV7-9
CASSFIWTEAFF
TGTGCCAGCAGCTTTATCTGGACTGAAGCTTTCTTT
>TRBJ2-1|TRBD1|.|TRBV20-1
CSARVGQGSNEQFF
TGCAGTGCTAGAGTGGGACAGGGTTCCAATGAGCAGTTCTTC
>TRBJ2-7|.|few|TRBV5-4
CASSWGGSEQYF
TGTGCCAGCAGCTGGGGCGGTAGCGAGCAGTACTTC
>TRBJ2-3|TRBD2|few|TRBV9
CASSARTGGGRTDTQYF
TGTGCCAGCAGCGCCCGGACTGGCGGGGGACGAACAGATACGCAGTATTTT
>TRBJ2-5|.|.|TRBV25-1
CASTTFDQGHYQETQYF
TGTGCCAGCACGACTTTCGACCAGGGACACTACCAAGAGACCCAGTACTTC
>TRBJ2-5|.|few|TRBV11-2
CASRGLQETQYF
TGTGCCAGCAGAGGTCTCCAAGAGACCCAGTACTTC
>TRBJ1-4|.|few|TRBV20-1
CSASPMGSGALNEKLFF
TGCAGTGCTAGTCCAATGGGGAGTGGGGCCTTAAATGAAAAACTGTTTTTT
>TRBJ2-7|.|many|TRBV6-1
CASSEGTPYEQYF
TGTGCCAGCAGTGAAGGGACGCCCTACGAGCAGTACTTC
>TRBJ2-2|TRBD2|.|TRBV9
CASSVVPLAGLSLTGELFF
TGTGCCAGCAGCGTAGTTCCCCTAGCGGGACTTTCCCTCACCGGGGAGCTGTTTTTT
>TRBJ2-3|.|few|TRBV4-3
CASSPQLGGTQYF
TGCGCCAGCAGCCCACAATTAGGGGGTACGCAGTATTTT
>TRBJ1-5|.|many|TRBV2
CASSPPDGHQPQHF
TGTGCCAGCAGTCCCCCCGACGGTCATCAGCCCCAGCATTTT
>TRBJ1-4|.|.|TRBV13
CASSGGANEKLFF
TGTGCCAGCAGCGGGGGGGCTAATGAAAAACTGTTTTTT
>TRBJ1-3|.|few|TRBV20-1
CSARRGSGNTIYF
TGCAGTGCGCGCAGGGGCTCTGGAAACACCATATATTTT
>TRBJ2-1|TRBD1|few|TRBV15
CATRGQGAIEQFF
TGTGCCACCAGGGGGCAGGGGGCGATTGAGCAGTTCTTC
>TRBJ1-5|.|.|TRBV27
CASSLLGGAGNQPQHF
TGTGCCAGCAGTCTCCTAGGGGGGGCAGGCAATCAGCCCCAGCATTTT
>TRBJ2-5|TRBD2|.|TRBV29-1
CSVGLAGEEETQYF
TGCAGCGTTGGGCTAGCGGGGGAAGAAGAGACCCAGTACTTC
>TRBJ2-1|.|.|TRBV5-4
CASSLAGASFHEQFF
TGTGCCAGCAGCTTGGCCGGGGCTAGCTTCCATGAGCAGTTCTTC
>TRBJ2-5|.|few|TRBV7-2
CASSFKGGETQYF
TGTGCCAGCAGCTTTAAGGGCGGGGAGACCCAGTACTTC